This is a list of T cell receptor beta chains from one sample in a study of cytomegalovirus exposure and HLA in healthy donors. Sequenced by immunoSEQ multiplex PCR; TCRdb stores in-frame clones only, minus some. The data show about 78,000 clones, approximately 84% seen once. The material sequenced was PBMCs. These receptors were taken from a woman between 45 and 65 years old in good health and CMV-seronegative. Each CDR3 is given without its conserved first and last residue. Each record gives: V gene, J gene, D gene, CDR3 protein. D genes are given only for firm matches.

>TRBV7-8|TRBJ2-7|.
AIQGTRSYEQY
>TRBV28|TRBJ2-6|.
ASSFSGGANVLT
>TRBV28|TRBJ1-2|TRBD1
ASSLIPPGGGYGYT
>TRBV7-3|TRBJ2-3|TRBD2
ASSPGLAVELQY
>TRBV13|TRBJ1-5|.
ASSLTRGAGLDQPQH
>TRBV2|TRBJ1-2|.
ASFSRTVNYGYT
>TRBV5-1|TRBJ1-2|TRBD1
ASSIQGAGYGYT
>TRBV6-5|TRBJ2-1|TRBD2
ASSYSALAGVNEQF
>TRBV29-1|TRBJ1-2|.
SVEALFPGYT
>TRBV19|TRBJ2-1|.
ASSIGGVRQNNEQF
>TRBV5-1|TRBJ1-3|TRBD1
ASSFGQGGNTIY
>TRBV28|TRBJ1-1|TRBD1
ASSLWGTGFYTEAF
>TRBV28|TRBJ1-5|.
ASSLGGDNQPQH
>TRBV2|TRBJ2-7|.
ASLERYSYEQY
>TRBV7-9|TRBJ1-4|.
ASSPDTAFNEKLF
>TRBV19|TRBJ1-5|.
ASSMGGQPQH